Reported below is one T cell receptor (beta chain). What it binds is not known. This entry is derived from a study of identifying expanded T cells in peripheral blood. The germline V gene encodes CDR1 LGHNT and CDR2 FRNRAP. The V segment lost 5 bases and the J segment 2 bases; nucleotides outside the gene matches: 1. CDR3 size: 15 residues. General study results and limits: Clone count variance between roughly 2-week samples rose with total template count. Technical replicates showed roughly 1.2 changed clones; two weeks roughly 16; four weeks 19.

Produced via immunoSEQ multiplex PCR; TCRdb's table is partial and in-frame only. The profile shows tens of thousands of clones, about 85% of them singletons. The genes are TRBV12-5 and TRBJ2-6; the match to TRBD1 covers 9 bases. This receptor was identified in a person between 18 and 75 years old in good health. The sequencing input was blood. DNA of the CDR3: TGTGCTAGTGGTACAGGGGGCCCTGGGGCCAACGTCCTGACTTTC. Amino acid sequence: CASGTGGPGANVLTF.